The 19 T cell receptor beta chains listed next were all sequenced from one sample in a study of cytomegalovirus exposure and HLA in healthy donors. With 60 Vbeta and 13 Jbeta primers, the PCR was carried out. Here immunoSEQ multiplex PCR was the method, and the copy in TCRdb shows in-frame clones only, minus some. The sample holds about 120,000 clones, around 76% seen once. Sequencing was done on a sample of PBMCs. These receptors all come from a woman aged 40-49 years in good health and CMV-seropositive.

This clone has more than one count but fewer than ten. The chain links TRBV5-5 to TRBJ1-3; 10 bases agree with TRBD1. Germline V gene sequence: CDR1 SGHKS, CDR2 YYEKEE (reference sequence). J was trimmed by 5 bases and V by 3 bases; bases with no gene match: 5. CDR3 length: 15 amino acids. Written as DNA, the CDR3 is TGTGCCAGCAGCTGGGGACAGGGGTTGAGAAACACCATATATTTT. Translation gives CASSWGQGLRNTIYF.

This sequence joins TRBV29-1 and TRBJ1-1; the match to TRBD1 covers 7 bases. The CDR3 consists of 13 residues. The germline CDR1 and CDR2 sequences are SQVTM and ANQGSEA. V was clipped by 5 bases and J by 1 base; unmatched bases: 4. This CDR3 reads CSVNRGKNTEAFF. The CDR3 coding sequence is TGCAGCGTTAACAGGGGCAAGAACACTGAAGCTTTCTTT.

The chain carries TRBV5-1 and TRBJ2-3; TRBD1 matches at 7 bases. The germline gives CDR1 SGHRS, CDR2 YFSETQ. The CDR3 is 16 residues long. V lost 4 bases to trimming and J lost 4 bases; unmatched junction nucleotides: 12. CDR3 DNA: TGCGCCAGCAGCCGGGACAGCGCGGGTTATGCAGATACGCAGTATTTT. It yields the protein CASSRDSAGYADTQYF. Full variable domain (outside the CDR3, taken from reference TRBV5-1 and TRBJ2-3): KAGVTQTPRYLIKTRGQQVTLSCSPISGHRSVSWYQQTPGQGLQFLFEYFSETQRNKGNFPGRFSGRQFSNSRSEMNVSTLELGDSALYLCASSRDSAGYADTQYFGPGTRLTVL.

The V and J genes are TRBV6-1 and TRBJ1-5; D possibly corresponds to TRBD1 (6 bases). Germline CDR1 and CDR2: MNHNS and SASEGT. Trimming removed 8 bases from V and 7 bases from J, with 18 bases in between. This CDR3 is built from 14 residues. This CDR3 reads CASYRTTGIQPQHF. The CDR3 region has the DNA TGTGCCAGCTACCGAACTACAGGGATCCAGCCCCAGCATTTT.

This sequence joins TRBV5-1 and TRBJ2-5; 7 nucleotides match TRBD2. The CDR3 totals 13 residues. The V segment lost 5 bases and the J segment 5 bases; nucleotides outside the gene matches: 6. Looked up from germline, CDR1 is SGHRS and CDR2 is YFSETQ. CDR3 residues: CASSGGDGETQYF. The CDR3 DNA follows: TGCGCCAGCAGTGGGGGGGATGGCGAGACCCAGTACTTC.

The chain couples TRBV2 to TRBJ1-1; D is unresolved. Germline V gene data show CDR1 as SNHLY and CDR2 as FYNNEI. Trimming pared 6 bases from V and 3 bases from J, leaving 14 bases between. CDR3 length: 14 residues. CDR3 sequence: CASSPRGRDTEAFF. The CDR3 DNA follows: TGTGCCAGCAGCCCTCGGGGAAGGGACACTGAAGCTTTCTTT.

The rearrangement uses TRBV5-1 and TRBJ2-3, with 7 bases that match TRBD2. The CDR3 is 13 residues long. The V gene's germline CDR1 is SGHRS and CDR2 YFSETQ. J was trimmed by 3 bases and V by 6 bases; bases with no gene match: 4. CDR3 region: CASTMGGTDTQYF. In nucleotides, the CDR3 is TGCGCCAGCACCATGGGGGGGACAGATACGCAGTATTTT.

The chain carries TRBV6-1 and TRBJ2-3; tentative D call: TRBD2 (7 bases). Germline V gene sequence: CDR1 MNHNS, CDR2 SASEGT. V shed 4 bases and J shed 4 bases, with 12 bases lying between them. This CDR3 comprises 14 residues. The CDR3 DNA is TGTGCCAGCAGTGGAGGGGGGGCCCCAGATACGCAGTATTTT. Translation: CASSGGGAPDTQYF.

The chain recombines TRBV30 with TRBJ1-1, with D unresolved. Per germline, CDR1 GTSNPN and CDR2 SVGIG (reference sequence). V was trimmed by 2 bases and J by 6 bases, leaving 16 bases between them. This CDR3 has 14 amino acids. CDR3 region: CAWSTNAGYAEAFF. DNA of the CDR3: TGTGCCTGGAGTACTAACGCCGGGTACGCTGAAGCTTTCTTT.

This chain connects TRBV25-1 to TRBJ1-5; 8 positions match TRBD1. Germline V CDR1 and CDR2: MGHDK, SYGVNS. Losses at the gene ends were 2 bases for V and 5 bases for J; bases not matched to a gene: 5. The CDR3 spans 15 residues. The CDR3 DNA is TGTGCCAGCAGTGAAGGGACAGGAGGTTATCAGCCCCAGCATTTT. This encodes CASSEGTGGYQPQHF.

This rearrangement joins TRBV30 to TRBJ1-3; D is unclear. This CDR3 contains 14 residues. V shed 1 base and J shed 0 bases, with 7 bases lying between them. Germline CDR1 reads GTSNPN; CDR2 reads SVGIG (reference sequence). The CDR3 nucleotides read TGTGCCTGGAGTGCCCTAGCCTCTGGAAACACCATATATTTT. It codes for CAWSALASGNTIYF.

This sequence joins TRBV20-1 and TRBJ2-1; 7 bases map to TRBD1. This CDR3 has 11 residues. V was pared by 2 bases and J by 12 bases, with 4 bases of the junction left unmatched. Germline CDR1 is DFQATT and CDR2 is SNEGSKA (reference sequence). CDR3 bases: TGCAGTGCTAGAAGAAACAGGGGGCAGTTCTTC. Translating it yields CSARRNRGQFF.

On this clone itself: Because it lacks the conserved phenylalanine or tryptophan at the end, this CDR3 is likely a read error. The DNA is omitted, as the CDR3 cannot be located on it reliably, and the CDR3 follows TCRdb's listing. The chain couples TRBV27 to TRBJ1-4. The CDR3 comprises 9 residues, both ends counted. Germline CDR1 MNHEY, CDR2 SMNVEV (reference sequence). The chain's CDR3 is CASNYSTRV.

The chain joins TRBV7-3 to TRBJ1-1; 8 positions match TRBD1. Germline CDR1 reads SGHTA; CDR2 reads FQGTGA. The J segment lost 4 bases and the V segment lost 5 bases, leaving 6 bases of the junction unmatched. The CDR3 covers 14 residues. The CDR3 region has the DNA TGTGCCAGCAGCGCCGGACAGGGTGGCACTGAAGCTTTCTTT. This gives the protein CASSAGQGGTEAFF.

CDR3 amino acids: CASSSGRGKNNEQFF. The CDR3, as DNA: TGTGCCAGCAGTTCCGGCAGGGGGAAGAACAATGAGCAGTTCTTC. This chain uses TRBV27 with TRBJ2-1; 7 bases are a match to TRBD1. The CDR3 loop spans 15 amino acids. Germline CDR1 is MNHEY and CDR2 is SMNVEV (reference sequence). Trimming removed 4 bases from V and 5 bases from J; junction bases left unmatched: 8.

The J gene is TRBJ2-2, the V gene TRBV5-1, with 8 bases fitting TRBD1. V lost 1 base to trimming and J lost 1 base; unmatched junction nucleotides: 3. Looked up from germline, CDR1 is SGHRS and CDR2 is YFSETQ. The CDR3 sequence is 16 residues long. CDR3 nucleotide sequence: TGCGCCAGCAGCTTGACCGGGACAGGGAACACCGGGGAGCTGTTTTTT. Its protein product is CASSLTGTGNTGELFF.

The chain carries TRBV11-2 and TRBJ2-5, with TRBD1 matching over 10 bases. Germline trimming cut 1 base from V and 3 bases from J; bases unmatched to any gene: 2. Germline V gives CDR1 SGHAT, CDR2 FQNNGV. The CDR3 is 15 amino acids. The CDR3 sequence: CASSLGTGGKETQYF. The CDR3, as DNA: TGTGCCAGCAGCTTAGGGACAGGGGGAAAAGAGACCCAGTACTTC. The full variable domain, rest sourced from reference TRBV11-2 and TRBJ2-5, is EAGVAQSPRYKIIEKRQSVAFWCNPISGHATLYWYQQILGQGPKLLIQFQNNGVVDDSQLPKDRFSAERLKGVDSTLKIQPAKLEDSAVYLCASSLGTGGKETQYFGPGTRLLVL.

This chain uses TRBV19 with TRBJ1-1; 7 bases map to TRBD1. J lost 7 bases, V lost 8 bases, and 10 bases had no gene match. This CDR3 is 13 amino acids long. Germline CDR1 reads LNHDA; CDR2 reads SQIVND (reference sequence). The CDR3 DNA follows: TGTGCCAGTCAATTGAGCCGGGACAGTGAAGCTTTCTTT. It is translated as CASQLSRDSEAFF.

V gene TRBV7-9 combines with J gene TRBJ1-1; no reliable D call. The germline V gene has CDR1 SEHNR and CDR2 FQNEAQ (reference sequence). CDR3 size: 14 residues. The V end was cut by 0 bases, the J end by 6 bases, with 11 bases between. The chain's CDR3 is CASSLARREAEAFF. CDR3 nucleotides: TGTGCCAGCAGCTTAGCGAGGAGGGAGGCTGAAGCTTTCTTT.